These 21 T cell receptor beta chains came from one sample sequenced in a study of OX40 agonist ivuxolimab in advanced cancers. Some clones are missing from TCRdb's copy, which holds only in-frame ones; the method was immunoSEQ multiplex PCR. The sample has thousands of clones, 70% to 80% seen once. Sequenced material: CD4+ or CD8+ T cells sorted from blood, taken in a trial of the OX40 agonist ivuxolimab. Receptors were obtained from an adult with an advanced solid tumor such as melanoma, head and neck, liver or kidney cancer.

The V and J genes are TRBV12-5 and TRBJ1-1; D may be TRBD1 (5 bases). Trimming shortened V by 0 bases and J by 2 bases, and 10 bases separated the two germline ends. Germline CDR1 LGHNT, CDR2 FRNRAP. The length of the CDR3 is 15 residues. CDR3 amino acids: CASGLVIGVNTEAFF. CDR3 nucleotides: TGTGCTAGTGGTTTGGTTATAGGGGTTAACACTGAAGCTTTCTTT. Drawing the rest from reference TRBV12-5 and TRBJ1-1, the complete variable domain is DARVTQTPRHKVTEMGQEVTMRCQPILGHNTVFWYRQTMMQGLELLAYFRNRAPLDDSGMPKDRFSAEMPDATLATLKIQPSEPRDSAVYFCASGLVIGVNTEAFFGQGTRLTVV.

The chain is built from TRBV27 and TRBJ1-2; possible D gene TRBD1, 6 bases. Germline loops: CDR1 MNHEY, CDR2 SMNVEV (reference sequence). The CDR3 covers 15 residues. V dropped 3 bases and J dropped 4 bases, with 15 bases sitting between them. In DNA form, the CDR3 reads TGTGCCAGCAGTTTTAACAGGGCTGGGACCTATGGCTACACCTTC. This sequence encodes CASSFNRAGTYGYTF.

In this sample, this clone turned up once. The chain carries TRBV7-2 and TRBJ2-7; 7 nucleotides agree with TRBD1. V shed 5 bases, J shed 0 bases, and the junction held 7 bases outside the gene matches. CDR3 size: 15 residues. CDR1 is SGHTA and CDR2 is FQGNSA in the germline V gene. The CDR3 DNA follows: TGTGCCAGCAGCGGCCGGGACAGACCCTCCTACGAGCAGTACTTC. It is translated as CASSGRDRPSYEQYF.

Written as DNA, the CDR3 is TGTGCCAGCAGCTTAGGGTATAACACTGAAGCTTTCTTT. It yields the protein CASSLGYNTEAFF. The chain employs TRBV7-9 and TRBJ1-1, with no clear D. The CDR3 consists of 13 residues. Germline loops: CDR1 SEHNR, CDR2 FQNEAQ (reference sequence). The ends were cut back, 1 base at V and 2 bases at J, with 5 bases in the middle.

This sequence joins TRBV9 and TRBJ1-1; 9 nucleotides match TRBD1. CDR3 length equals 14 residues. V was pared by 3 bases and J by 5 bases, with 5 bases of the junction left unmatched. Looked up from germline, CDR1 is SGDLS and CDR2 is YYNGEE. CDR3 loop: CASSETGGFTEAFF. Written as DNA, the CDR3 is TGTGCCAGCAGCGAAACAGGGGGCTTTACTGAAGCTTTCTTT. Full variable domain (rest looked up from reference TRBV9 and TRBJ1-1): DSGVTQTPKHLITATGQRVTLRCSPRSGDLSVYWYQQSLDQGLQFLIQYYNGEERAKGNILERFSAQQFPDLHSELNLSSLELGDSALYFCASSETGGFTEAFFGQGTRLTVV.

The chain has TRBV7-6 and TRBJ2-5, with TRBD2 matching over 9 bases. Germline V CDR1 and CDR2: SGHVS, FNYEAQ. The trim removed 3 bases at V and 5 bases at J, leaving 4 bases unmatched. The CDR3 spans 14 residues. The CDR3 protein is CASSFLAGTETQYF. DNA of the CDR3: TGTGCCAGCAGCTTTCTAGCGGGGACGGAGACCCAGTACTTC.

This clone counts as medium-sized (0.01 to 0.1%). The chain recombines TRBV5-5 with TRBJ2-7; the D gene is possibly TRBD2 (5 bases). CDR1 and CDR2 from the germline V gene are SGHKS and YYEKEE (reference sequence). V gave up 1 base and J gave up 7 bases, with 18 bases separating them. There are 15 residues in the CDR3. CDR3 loop: CASSLWAGRHWEQYF. The DNA for the CDR3 is TGTGCCAGCAGCTTGTGGGCGGGCAGACACTGGGAGCAGTACTTC. Full variable domain (missing parts from reference TRBV5-5 and TRBJ2-7): DAGVTQSPTHLIKTRGQQVTLRCSPISGHKSVSWYQQVLGQGPQFIFQYYEKEERGRGNFPDRFSARQFPNYSSELNVNALLLGDSALYLCASSLWAGRHWEQYFGPGTRLTVT.

This clone was recorded once. The gene calls are TRBV2 and TRBJ2-3; possibly TRBD2 for D (6 bases). Germline loops: CDR1 SNHLY, CDR2 FYNNEI. Trimming cost V 5 bases and J 13 bases, with 13 bases left between them. This CDR3 region has 11 residues. The CDR3, as DNA: TGTGCCAGCAGTCCGGGCCCGGGGGAGTATTTT. It codes for CASSPGPGEYF.

This CDR3 is CASSFRDRGNEQFF. CDR3 sequence (DNA): TGTGCCAGTAGTTTCCGGGACAGGGGAAATGAGCAGTTCTTC. The chain links TRBV19 to TRBJ2-1, with 10 bases aligning to TRBD1. V shed 5 bases, J shed 7 bases, and the junction held 5 bases outside the gene matches. The CDR3 loop spans 14 amino acids. Germline assignment: CDR1 LNHDA and CDR2 SQIVND (reference sequence).

This clone rates as medium-sized. The chain carries TRBV6-5 and TRBJ1-1; D is possibly TRBD1 (6 bases). The CDR3 length is 14 residues. Germline CDR1 and CDR2: MNHEY and SVGAGI. The germline V and J ends were trimmed by 4 bases and 4 bases, with 13 bases remaining between them. The CDR3 reads CASSLGQGPTEAFF. The CDR3 region has the DNA TGTGCCAGCAGTTTGGGTCAGGGGCCCACTGAAGCTTTCTTT.

This clone has a handful of counts. This CDR3 reads CASSVVHIGAGELFF. The CDR3 DNA sequence: TGTGCCAGCAGCGTAGTTCATATAGGGGCCGGGGAGCTGTTTTTT. This chain links TRBV9 with TRBJ2-2, with D perhaps matching TRBD1 (5 bases). Germline CDR1 is SGDLS and CDR2 is YYNGEE. This CDR3 is 15 amino acids long. The V and J ends lost 0 bases and 6 bases respectively, with 12 bases between them.

The CDR3: CASSLGPGQGWNEQFF. CDR3 bases: TGTGCCAGCAGTTTGGGGCCGGGACAGGGGTGGAATGAGCAGTTCTTC. The chain uses TRBV27 and TRBJ2-1, with 10 bases aligning to TRBD1. CDR1 is MNHEY, CDR2 SMNVEV, per germline (reference sequence). The length of the CDR3 is 16 residues. V shed 3 bases and J 7 bases; nucleotides not matched to a gene: 9.

The chain joins TRBV6-6 to TRBJ2-1; no clear D gene. The CDR3 runs 13 residues. Germline loops: CDR1 MNHNY, CDR2 SVGAGI (reference sequence). The germline V and J ends were trimmed by 3 bases and 8 bases, with 11 bases remaining between them. As DNA, the CDR3 is TGTGCCAGCAGTTATCTCAAGGCATATGAGCAGTTCTTC. Protein product: CASSYLKAYEQFF.

CDR3 DNA: TGTGCCCTCTGGGAGGCGGGGCAACCTTTAGCCAAAAACATTCAGTACTTC. It translates to CALWEAGQPLAKNIQYF. J is TRBJ2-4 and V is TRBV5-5; weak D call: TRBD2 (6 bases). From germline, CDR1 is SGHKS and CDR2 YYEKEE (reference sequence). The ends were cut back, 10 bases at V and 0 bases at J, with 23 bases in the middle. CDR3 length: 17 amino acids. The variable domain in full, completed from reference TRBV5-5 and TRBJ2-4, reads DAGVTQSPTHLIKTRGQQVTLRCSPISGHKSVSWYQQVLGQGPQFIFQYYEKEERGRGNFPDRFSARQFPNYSSELNVNALLLGDSALYLCALWEAGQPLAKNIQYFGAGTRLSVL.

J is TRBJ2-7 and V is TRBV6-5, with a weak D call TRBD1 (5 bases). The V and J ends lost 10 bases and 0 bases respectively, with 10 bases between them. The length of the CDR3 is 12 residues. Germline values: CDR1 MNHEY, CDR2 SVGAGI. CDR3 sequence: CATRQTSYEQYF. CDR3 nucleotide sequence: TGTGCCACCAGACAGACCTCCTACGAGCAGTACTTC.

This clone qualifies as medium-sized (0.01 to 0.1%). This chain connects TRBV5-1 to TRBJ2-2; D gene unclear. V dropped 0 bases and J dropped 0 bases, with 12 bases sitting between them. From germline, CDR1 is SGHRS and CDR2 YFSETQ. The CDR3 length is 17 residues. The CDR3 DNA sequence: TGCGCCAGCAGCTTGGCTACGGTGAGGACGAACACCGGGGAGCTGTTTTTT. Translated, it gives CASSLATVRTNTGELFF.

V is TRBV6-4 and J is TRBJ2-6, with D unclear. Looked up from germline, CDR1 is MRHNA and CDR2 is SNTAGT. Trimming shortened V by 0 bases and J by 4 bases, and 4 bases separated the two germline ends. The CDR3 has 14 amino acids. The CDR3 sequence: CASSDSLGANVLTF. The DNA for the CDR3 is TGTGCCAGCAGTGACTCGCTGGGGGCCAACGTCCTGACTTTC.

This clone came up a few times. The CDR3 bases are TGTGCCAGCAGCTTAAGTTCTAGCTCCTACAATGAGCAGTTCTTC. It yields the protein CASSLSSSSYNEQFF. The gene calls are TRBV11-2 and TRBJ2-1; D unclear. The CDR3 has 15 amino acids. V gave up 2 bases and J gave up 0 bases, with 8 bases separating them. Germline V lookup: CDR1 SGHAT, CDR2 FQNNGV.

The genes are TRBV4-1 and TRBJ2-7; the D gene is possibly TRBD2 (5 bases). Trimming stripped 1 base from V and 5 bases from J, with 15 bases between. Germline CDR1 reads MGHRA; CDR2 reads YSYEKL. The CDR3 contains 15 residues. CDR3 residues: CASSQVKAFGDEQYF. The CDR3 bases are TGCGCCAGCAGCCAAGTAAAAGCGTTCGGGGACGAGCAGTACTTC.

A note on this clone: Other nucleotide sequences in the sample specify the same CDR3. The rearrangement links TRBV6-5 to TRBJ2-1; no definite D call. The CDR3 consists of 14 residues. Trimming took 7 bases from V and 4 from J, leaving 14 bases between them. CDR1 is MNHEY, CDR2 SVGAGI, per germline. The CDR3 here is CASTAAMDYNEQFF. The CDR3 DNA reads as TGTGCCAGCACCGCCGCAATGGATTACAATGAGCAGTTCTTC.

This clone was found once. This sequence joins TRBV7-9 and TRBJ1-1, with D possibly matching TRBD1 (6 bases). Germline V gene lookup returns CDR1 SEHNR and CDR2 FQNEAQ (reference sequence). Trimming shortened V by 1 base and J by 0 bases, and 9 bases separated the two germline ends. There are 15 residues in the CDR3. The chain's CDR3 is CASSLVGGLNTEAFF. The CDR3 DNA reads TGTGCCAGCAGCTTAGTGGGGGGCCTGAACACTGAAGCTTTCTTT.